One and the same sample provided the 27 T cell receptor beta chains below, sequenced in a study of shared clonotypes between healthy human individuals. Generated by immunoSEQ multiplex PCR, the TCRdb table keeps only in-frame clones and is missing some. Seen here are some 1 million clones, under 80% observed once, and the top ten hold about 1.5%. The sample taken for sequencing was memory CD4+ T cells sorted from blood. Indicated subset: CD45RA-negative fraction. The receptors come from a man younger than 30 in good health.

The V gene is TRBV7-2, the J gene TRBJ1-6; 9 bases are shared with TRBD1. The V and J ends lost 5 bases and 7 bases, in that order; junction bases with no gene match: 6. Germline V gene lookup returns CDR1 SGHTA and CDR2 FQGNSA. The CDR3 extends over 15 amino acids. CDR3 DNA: TGTGCCAGCAGCGCACACGGACAGGGGAATTCACCCCTCCACTTT. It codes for CASSAHGQGNSPLHF.

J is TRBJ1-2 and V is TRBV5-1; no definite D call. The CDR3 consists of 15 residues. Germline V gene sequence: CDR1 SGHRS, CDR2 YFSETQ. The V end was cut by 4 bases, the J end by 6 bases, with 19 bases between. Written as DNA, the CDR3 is TGCGCCAGCAGCCCGGGTGGGGTCGCGGGAAATGGCTACACCTTC. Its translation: CASSPGGVAGNGYTF.

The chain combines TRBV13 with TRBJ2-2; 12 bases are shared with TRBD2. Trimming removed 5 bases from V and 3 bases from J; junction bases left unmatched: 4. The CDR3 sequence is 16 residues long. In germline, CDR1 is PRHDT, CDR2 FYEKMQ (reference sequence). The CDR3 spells CASSRRTSGDTGELFF. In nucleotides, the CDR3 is TGTGCCAGCAGCAGGCGGACTAGCGGGGACACCGGGGAGCTGTTTTTT.

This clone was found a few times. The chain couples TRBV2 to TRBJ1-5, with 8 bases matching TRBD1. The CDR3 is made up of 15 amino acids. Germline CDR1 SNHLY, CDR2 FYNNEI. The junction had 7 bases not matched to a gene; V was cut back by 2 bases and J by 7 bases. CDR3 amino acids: CASSENRGSEQPQHF. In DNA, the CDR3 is TGTGCCAGCAGTGAAAACAGGGGGTCGGAGCAGCCCCAGCATTTT. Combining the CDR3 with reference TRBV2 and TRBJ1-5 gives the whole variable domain EPEVTQTPSHQVTQMGQEVILRCVPISNHLYFYWYRQILGQKVEFLVSFYNNEISEKSEIFDDQFSVERPDGSNFTLKIRSTKLEDSAMYFCASSENRGSEQPQHFGDGTRLSIL.

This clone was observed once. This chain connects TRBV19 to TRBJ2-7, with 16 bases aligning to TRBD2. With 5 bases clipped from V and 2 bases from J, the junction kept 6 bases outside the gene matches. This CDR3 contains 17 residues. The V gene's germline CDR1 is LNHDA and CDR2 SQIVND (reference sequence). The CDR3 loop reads CASSQTGTSGRAYEQYF. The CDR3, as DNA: TGTGCCAGTAGTCAAACCGGGACTAGCGGGAGGGCCTACGAGCAGTACTTC.

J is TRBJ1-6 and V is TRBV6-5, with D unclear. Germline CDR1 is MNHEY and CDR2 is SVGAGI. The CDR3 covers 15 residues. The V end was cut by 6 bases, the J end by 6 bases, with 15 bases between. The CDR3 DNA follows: TGTGCCAGCAGGATTTCACCGGGTTCTAATTCACCCCTCCACTTT. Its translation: CASRISPGSNSPLHF.

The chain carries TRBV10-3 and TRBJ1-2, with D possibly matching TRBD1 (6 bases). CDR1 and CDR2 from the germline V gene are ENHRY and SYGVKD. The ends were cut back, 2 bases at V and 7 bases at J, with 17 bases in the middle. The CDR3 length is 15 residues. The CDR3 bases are TGTGCCATCAGTGAGGGACAGCTTCAAGGCGGTGGCTACACCTTC. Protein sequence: CAISEGQLQGGGYTF.

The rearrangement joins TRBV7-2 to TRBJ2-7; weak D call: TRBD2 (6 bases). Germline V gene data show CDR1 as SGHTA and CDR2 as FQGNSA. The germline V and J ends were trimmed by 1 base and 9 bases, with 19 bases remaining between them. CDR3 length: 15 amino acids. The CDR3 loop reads CASSLGGTSLGGQYF. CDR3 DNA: TGTGCCAGCAGCTTAGGCGGGACCAGCCTTGGGGGGCAGTACTTC.

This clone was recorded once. The CDR3 nucleotides are TGTGCCATCAGTGGGGGACTAGCGGGACTTAACACCGGGGAGCTGTTTTTT. Translated: CAISGGLAGLNTGELFF. The J gene is TRBJ2-2, the V gene TRBV10-3; TRBD2 aligns across 13 bases. The CDR3 is 17 residues long. V dropped 4 bases and J dropped 2; count of bases not matched to a gene: 4. CDR1 ENHRY and CDR2 SYGVKD come from the germline V gene.

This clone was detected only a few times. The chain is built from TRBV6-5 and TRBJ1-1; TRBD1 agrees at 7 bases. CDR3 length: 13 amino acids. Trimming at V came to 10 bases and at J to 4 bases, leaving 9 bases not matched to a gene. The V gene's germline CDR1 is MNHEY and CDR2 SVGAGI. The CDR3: CAIRGGHGTEAFF. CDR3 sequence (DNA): TGTGCCATCAGAGGGGGCCATGGCACTGAAGCTTTCTTT.

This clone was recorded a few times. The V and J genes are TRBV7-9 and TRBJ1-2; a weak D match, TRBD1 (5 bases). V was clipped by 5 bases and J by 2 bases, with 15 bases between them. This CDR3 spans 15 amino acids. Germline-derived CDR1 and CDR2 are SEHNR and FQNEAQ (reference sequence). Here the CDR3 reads CASSHDSFQNYGYTF. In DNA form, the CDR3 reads TGTGCCAGCAGCCACGACAGTTTTCAGAACTATGGCTACACCTTC.

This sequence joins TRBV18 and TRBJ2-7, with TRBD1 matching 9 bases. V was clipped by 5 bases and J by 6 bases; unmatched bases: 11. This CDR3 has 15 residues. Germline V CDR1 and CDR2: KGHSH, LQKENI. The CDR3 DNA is TGTGCCAGCTCATCCTCCGGGACAGGGTCTGTCGAGCAGTACTTC. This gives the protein CASSSSGTGSVEQYF.

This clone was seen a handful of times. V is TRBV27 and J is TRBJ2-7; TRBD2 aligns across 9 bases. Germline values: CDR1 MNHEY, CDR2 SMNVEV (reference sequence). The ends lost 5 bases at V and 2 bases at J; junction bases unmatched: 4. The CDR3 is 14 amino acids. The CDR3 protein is CASSLASGAYEQYF. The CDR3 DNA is TGTGCCAGCAGTCTGGCTAGCGGGGCCTACGAGCAGTACTTC.

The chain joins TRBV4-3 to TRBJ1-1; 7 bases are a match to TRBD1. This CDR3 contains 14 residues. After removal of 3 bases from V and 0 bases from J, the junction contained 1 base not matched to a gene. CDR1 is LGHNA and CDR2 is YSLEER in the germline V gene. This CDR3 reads CASSHDRVNTEAFF. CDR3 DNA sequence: TGCGCCAGCAGCCATGACAGGGTGAACACTGAAGCTTTCTTT.

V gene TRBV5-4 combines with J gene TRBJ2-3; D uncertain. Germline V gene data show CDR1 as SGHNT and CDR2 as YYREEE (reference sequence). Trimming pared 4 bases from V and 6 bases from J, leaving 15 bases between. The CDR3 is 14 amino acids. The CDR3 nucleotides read TGTGCCAGCAGCCTCGGCCCCGACGCGGATACGCAGTATTTT. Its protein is CASSLGPDADTQYF.

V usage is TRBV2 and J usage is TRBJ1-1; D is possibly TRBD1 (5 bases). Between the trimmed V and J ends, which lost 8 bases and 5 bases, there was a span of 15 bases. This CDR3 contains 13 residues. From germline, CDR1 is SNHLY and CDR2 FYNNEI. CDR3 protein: CASGSRRGTEAFF. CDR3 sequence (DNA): TGTGCCAGCGGCAGCCGGAGGGGTACTGAAGCTTTCTTT. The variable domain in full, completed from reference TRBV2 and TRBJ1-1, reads EPEVTQTPSHQVTQMGQEVILRCVPISNHLYFYWYRQILGQKVEFLVSFYNNEISEKSEIFDDQFSVERPDGSNFTLKIRSTKLEDSAMYFCASGSRRGTEAFFGQGTRLTVV.

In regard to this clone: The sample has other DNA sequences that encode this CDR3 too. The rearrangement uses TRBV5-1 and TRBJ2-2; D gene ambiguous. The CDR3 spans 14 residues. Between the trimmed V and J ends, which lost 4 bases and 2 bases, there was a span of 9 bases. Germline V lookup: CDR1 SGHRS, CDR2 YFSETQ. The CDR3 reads CASSPTVNTGELFF. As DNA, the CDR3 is TGCGCCAGCAGCCCCACGGTAAACACCGGGGAGCTGTTTTTT. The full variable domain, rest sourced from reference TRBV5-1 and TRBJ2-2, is KAGVTQTPRYLIKTRGQQVTLSCSPISGHRSVSWYQQTPGQGLQFLFEYFSETQRNKGNFPGRFSGRQFSNSRSEMNVSTLELGDSALYLCASSPTVNTGELFFGEGSRLTVL.

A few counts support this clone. Here the CDR3 DNA reads TGTGCCTGGAGTGTAGTGTGGGGGGCCGGGACCGGGGAGCTGTTTTTT. The encoded protein is CAWSVVWGAGTGELFF. J is TRBJ2-2 and V is TRBV30, with D perhaps being TRBD1 or TRBD2 (6 bases each). This CDR3 contains 16 residues. Trimming pared 0 bases from V and 5 bases from J, leaving 16 bases between. CDR1 and CDR2 from the germline V gene are GTSNPN and SVGIG (reference sequence).

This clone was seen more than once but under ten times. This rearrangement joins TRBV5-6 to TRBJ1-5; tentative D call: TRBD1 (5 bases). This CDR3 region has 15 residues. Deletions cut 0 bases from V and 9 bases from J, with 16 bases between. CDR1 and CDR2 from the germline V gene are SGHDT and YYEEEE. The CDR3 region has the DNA TGTGCCAGCAGCTTGGGACAGCAGGGTTCGAGGCCCCAGCATTTT. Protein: CASSLGQQGSRPQHF.

CDR3: CASRAASYEQYF. For the CDR3, the DNA is TGTGCCAGCAGGGCGGCCTCCTACGAGCAGTACTTC. The chain links TRBV6-1 to TRBJ2-7; no definite D call. Germline CDR1 reads MNHNS; CDR2 reads SASEGT. This CDR3 contains 12 residues. Trimming took off 6 bases at V and 0 bases at J, with 6 bases between the two ends.

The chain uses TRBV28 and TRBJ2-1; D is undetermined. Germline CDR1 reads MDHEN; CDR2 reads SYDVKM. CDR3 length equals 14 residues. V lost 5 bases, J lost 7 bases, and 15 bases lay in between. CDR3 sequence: CASSQTRVTNEQFF. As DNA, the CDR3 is TGTGCCAGCAGTCAAACCCGGGTCACGAATGAGCAGTTCTTC.

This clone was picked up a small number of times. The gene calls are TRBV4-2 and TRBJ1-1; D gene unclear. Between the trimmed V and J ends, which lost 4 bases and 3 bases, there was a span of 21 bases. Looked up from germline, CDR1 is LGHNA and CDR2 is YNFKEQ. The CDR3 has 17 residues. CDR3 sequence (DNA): TGTGCCAGCAGCCCGACTAATCTCGACCGTGAAGACACTGAAGCTTTCTTT. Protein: CASSPTNLDREDTEAFF.

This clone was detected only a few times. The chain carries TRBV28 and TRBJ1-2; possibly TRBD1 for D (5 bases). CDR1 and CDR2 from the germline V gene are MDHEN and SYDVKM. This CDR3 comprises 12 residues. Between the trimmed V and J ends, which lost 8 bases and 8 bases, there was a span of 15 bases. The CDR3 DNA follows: TGTGCCAGCGGGGCCGCCGGGGAGGGCTACACCTTC. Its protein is CASGAAGEGYTF.

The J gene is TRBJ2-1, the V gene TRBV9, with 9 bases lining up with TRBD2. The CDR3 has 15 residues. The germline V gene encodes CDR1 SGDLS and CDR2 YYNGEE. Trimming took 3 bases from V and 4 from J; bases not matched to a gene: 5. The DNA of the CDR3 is TGTGCCAGCAGCGGCCTGACTAGCGGATACAATGAGCAGTTCTTC. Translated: CASSGLTSGYNEQFF.

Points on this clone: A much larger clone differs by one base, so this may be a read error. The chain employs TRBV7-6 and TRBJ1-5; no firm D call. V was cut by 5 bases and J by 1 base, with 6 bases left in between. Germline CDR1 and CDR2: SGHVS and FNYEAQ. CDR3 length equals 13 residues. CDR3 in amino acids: CASSIDSNQPQHF. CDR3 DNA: TGTGCCAGCAGCATAGACAGCAATCAGCCCCAGCATTTT.

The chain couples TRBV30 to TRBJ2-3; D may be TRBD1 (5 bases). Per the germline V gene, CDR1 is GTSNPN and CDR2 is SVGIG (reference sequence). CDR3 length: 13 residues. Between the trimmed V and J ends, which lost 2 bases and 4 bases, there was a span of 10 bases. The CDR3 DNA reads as TGTGCCTGGAGTACTAAAGGGGCAGATACGCAGTATTTT. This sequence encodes CAWSTKGADTQYF.

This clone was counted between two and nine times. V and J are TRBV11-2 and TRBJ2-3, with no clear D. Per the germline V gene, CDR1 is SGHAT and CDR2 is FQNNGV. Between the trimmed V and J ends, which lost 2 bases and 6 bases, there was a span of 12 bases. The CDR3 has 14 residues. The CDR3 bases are TGTGCCAGCAGCTTAACTGACCCTAGGGATACGCAGTATTTT. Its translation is CASSLTDPRDTQYF.